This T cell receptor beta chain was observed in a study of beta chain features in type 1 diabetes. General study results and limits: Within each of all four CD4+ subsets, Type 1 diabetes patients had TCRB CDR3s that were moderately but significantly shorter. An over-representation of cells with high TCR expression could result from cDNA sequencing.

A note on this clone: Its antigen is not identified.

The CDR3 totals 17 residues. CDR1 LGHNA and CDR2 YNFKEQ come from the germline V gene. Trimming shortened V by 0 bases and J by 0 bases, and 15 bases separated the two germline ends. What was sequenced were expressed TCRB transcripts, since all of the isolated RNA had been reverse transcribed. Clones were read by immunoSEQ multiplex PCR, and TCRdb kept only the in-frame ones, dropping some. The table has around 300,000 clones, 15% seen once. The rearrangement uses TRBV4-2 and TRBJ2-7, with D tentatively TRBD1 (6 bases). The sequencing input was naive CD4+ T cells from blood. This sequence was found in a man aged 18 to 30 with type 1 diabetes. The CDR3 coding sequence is TGTGCCAGCAGCCAAGATAGGGGGTCACCAAGCTCCTACGAGCAGTACTTC. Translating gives CASSQDRGSPSSYEQYF.